This record concerns one T cell receptor beta chain sequence. The sample belongs to a study of blood T cell repertoires in COVID-19. Study-level information: There were acute and convalescent COVID-19 samples, and they came from the United States, Italy and Spain. T cells, B-cell-depleted T cells, or PBMCs provided the cDNA or gDNA that served as material.

As processed by the authors: Amplified reference gene primers provided the basis for estimating nucleated cell counts. TCRdb keeps only in-frame clones here, not all; method: immunoSEQ multiplex PCR. That table gives V, J and clone size, and the DNA gave D and trimming. The sample contains more than 6,500 clones, about nine tenths of which appear only once. The origin of this receptor is a human donor in a cohort sampled during active COVID-19. Material for sequencing was peripheral blood.

The CDR3 sequence: CASSETESSGANVLTF. The CDR3 bases are TGTGCCAGCAGTGAGACAGAGAGCTCTGGGGCCAACGTCCTGACTTTC. J is TRBJ2-6 and V is TRBV6-4; a weak D match, TRBD1 (5 bases). This CDR3 region has 16 residues. Germline CDR1 and CDR2: MRHNA and SNTAGT. Deletions cut 3 bases from V and 0 bases from J, with 9 bases between.